Presented here are 28 T cell receptor beta chains from one specimen sequenced in a study of blood T cells in healthy people across ages. The use of a sample-barcoded 5' primer and a J-beta primer mix characterized a second PCR of about 7 to 12 cycles. Using its own MiXCR run on the 5' RACE reads, TCRdb lists one record per CDR3 protein. This sample has some 790,000 distinct CDR3 sequences; less than 35% occur once, and the top ten carry 17%. The sequenced sample was blood. These receptors were obtained from a woman at least 80 years old in good health.

About this clonotype: One base away lies a much larger clone, so this may be a sequencing read error. This chain uses TRBV7-6 with TRBJ2-7; possibly TRBD2 for D (6 bases). Germline V lookup: CDR1 SGHVS, CDR2 FNYEAQ. Trimming removed 5 bases from V and 7 bases from J, with 18 bases in between. The CDR3 is made up of 14 amino acids. The CDR3, as DNA: TGTGCCAGCAGCCCCCGCGCGGGGAACAATGAGCAGTACTTC. Translation gives CASSPRAGNNEQYF.

To note about this clonotype: A much larger clone lies one base from this, so it may be a read error. J is TRBJ2-4 and V is TRBV9, with D unclear. The better agreement between TRBJ2-7 and the DNA end casts doubt on the J call. CDR3 length equals 13 residues. The germline CDR1 and CDR2 sequences are SGDLS and YYNGEE. CDR3 sequence reads: CASSRTPSGEQYF. The CDR3 bases are TGTGCCAGCAGCCGCACTCCCAGTGGCGAGCAGTACTTC.

This clonotype appeared many times. This chain connects TRBV27 to TRBJ2-7; 8 bases fit TRBD2. From germline, CDR1 is MNHEY and CDR2 SMNVEV (reference sequence). CDR3 length: 15 amino acids. The V segment lost 6 bases and the J segment 4 bases; nucleotides outside the gene matches: 11. The CDR3 is CASSRYSGGGYEQYF. The CDR3 DNA reads as TGTGCCAGCAGCCGATACTCGGGGGGGGGATACGAGCAGTACTTC.

This clonotype has more than one count but fewer than ten. The chain has TRBV7-2 and TRBJ1-1, with D tentatively TRBD1 (6 bases). The germline gives CDR1 SGHTA, CDR2 FQGNSA. The length of the CDR3 is 14 residues. Trimming stripped 6 bases from V and 1 base from J, with 12 bases between. CDR3 region: CASRPGVGNTEAFF. In DNA form, the CDR3 reads TGTGCCAGCAGGCCAGGGGTGGGGAACACTGAAGCTTTCTTT.

Ten or more counts support this clonotype. This rearrangement joins TRBV27 to TRBJ1-2; no definite D call. Germline assignment: CDR1 MNHEY and CDR2 SMNVEV (reference sequence). The V end was cut by 3 bases, the J end by 2 bases, with 7 bases between. This CDR3 is 13 amino acids long. The CDR3 is CASSFGRNYGYTF. The CDR3 DNA reads TGTGCCAGCAGTTTCGGCAGGAACTATGGCTACACCTTC.

On this clonotype itself: Likely a read error: the CDR3 ends without its conserved phenylalanine or tryptophan. The genes are TRBV10-3 and TRBJ1-6; no clear D. There are 13 residues in the CDR3. Germline V gene sequence: CDR1 ENHRY, CDR2 SYGVKD. Trimming stripped 3 bases from V and 5 bases from J, with 5 bases between. CDR3 sequence (DNA): TGTGCCATCAGTGATCGAAATAATTCACCCCTCCACTGT. Translation gives CAISDRNNSPLHC.

This clonotype was recorded many times. The rearrangement joins TRBV10-3 to TRBJ2-1, with D perhaps matching TRBD1 (6 bases). CDR3 length: 16 residues. Per germline, CDR1 ENHRY and CDR2 SYGVKD. V was shortened by 3 bases and J by 1 base, with 13 bases between the two germline ends. The CDR3 sequence is CAISERDTNSYNEQFF. In DNA, the CDR3 is TGTGCCATCAGTGAACGGGACACTAATTCCTACAATGAGCAGTTCTTC.

This clonotype was seen at least ten times. The chain recombines TRBV2 with TRBJ2-3; no definite D call. The V gene's germline CDR1 is SNHLY and CDR2 FYNNEI. The ends were cut back, 1 base at V and 9 bases at J, with 8 bases in the middle. This CDR3 is 12 amino acids long. CDR3 amino acids: CASSEVEETQYF. The CDR3 DNA reads as TGTGCCAGCAGTGAAGTGGAAGAAACGCAGTATTTT.

This clonotype was detected a few times. This sequence may be a read error, since a much larger clone differs from it by one base. This chain links TRBV4-1 with TRBJ2-1; weak D call: TRBD2 (7 bases). Trimming left V 4 bases short and J 8 bases short, with 21 bases between. CDR1 MGHRA and CDR2 YSYEKL come from the germline V gene. The CDR3 is made up of 16 amino acids. CDR3 region: CASSLQGGGATYEQFF. The CDR3 coding sequence is TGCGCCAGCAGCCTTCAAGGCGGGGGCGCGACCTATGAGCAGTTCTTC.

The chain employs TRBV2 and TRBJ2-5; 7 nucleotides align to TRBD1. The CDR3 spans 13 residues. The J segment lost 4 bases and the V segment lost 11 bases, leaving 10 bases of the junction unmatched. CDR1 SNHLY and CDR2 FYNNEI come from the germline V gene. CDR3 DNA sequence: TGTGCCGGCGGAACAGGGGTTAGAGAGACCCAGTACTTC. Protein sequence: CAGGTGVRETQYF.

The chain links TRBV7-8 to TRBJ2-7; D perhaps matches TRBD1 (5 bases). This CDR3 spans 14 amino acids. Trimming took off 3 bases at V and 3 bases at J, with 12 bases between the two ends. CDR1 and CDR2 (germline): SGHVS, FQNEAQ. The CDR3 spells CASSFRTRDYEQYF. The CDR3 DNA is TGTGCCAGCAGCTTCCGGACACGAGACTACGAGCAGTACTTC.

This clonotype was detected ten times or more. The J gene is TRBJ2-3, the V gene TRBV7-2, with 10 positions matching TRBD2. This CDR3 has 19 amino acids. With V trimmed by 3 bases and J by 0 bases, 12 bases remained unmatched. From germline, CDR1 is SGHTA and CDR2 FQGNSA. The DNA for the CDR3 is TGTGCCAGCAGCTTGCGAGGGCTAGCGGGGGCCCGAAGCACAGATACGCAGTATTTT. Translated, it gives CASSLRGLAGARSTDTQYF.

Notes on this clonotype: Since a much larger clone is just one base distant, this may be a read error. This chain connects TRBV12-3 or TRBV12-4 to TRBJ2-7; D unresolved. V gave up 1 base and J gave up 7 bases, with 20 bases separating them. The CDR3 consists of 16 residues. DNA for the CDR3: TGTGCCAGCAGTTTAGAGAGGCTAGTTGTCGTCAATGAGCAGTACTTC. It codes for CASSLERLVVVNEQYF.

The chain couples TRBV6-4 to TRBJ2-5, with D perhaps TRBD2 (6 bases). CDR1 MRHNA and CDR2 SNTAGT come from the germline V gene. Trimming took 5 bases from V and 11 from J, leaving 27 bases between them. The CDR3 consists of 16 residues. The CDR3 DNA is TGTGCCAGCAGTCTACCAATCTGGTCGAGGGAGGATGAGCAGTACTTC. Translated: CASSLPIWSREDEQYF.

The CDR3 DNA follows: TGTGCCAGCAGCGATTACCCTGTGGGACAGGGTGTCATGAACACTGAAGCTTTCTTT. Protein: CASSDYPVGQGVMNTEAFF. This sequence joins TRBV7-2 and TRBJ1-1; 9 bases are shared with TRBD1. V lost 5 bases, J lost 0 bases, and 16 bases stayed unmatched. The germline gives CDR1 SGHTA, CDR2 FQGNSA. The CDR3 covers 19 residues.

This clonotype was counted many times. The chain recombines TRBV7-2 with TRBJ2-1, with a tentative D call TRBD2 (5 bases). Per germline, CDR1 SGHTA and CDR2 FQGNSA. The CDR3 length is 14 residues. V was pared by 0 bases and J by 5 bases, with 8 bases between. DNA of the CDR3: TGTGCCAGCAGCTTAGCGGGAGTGGACAATGAGCAGTTCTTC. Its protein product is CASSLAGVDNEQFF.

This clonotype came up a few times. The gene calls are TRBV4-3 and TRBJ1-4; D call uncertain. The CDR3 length is 16 residues. Germline V CDR1 and CDR2: LGHNA, YSLEER. Deletions cut 0 bases from V and 0 bases from J, with 8 bases between. The CDR3 sequence is CASSQDASATNEKLFF. The CDR3 nucleotides read TGCGCCAGCAGCCAAGACGCATCTGCAACTAATGAAAAACTGTTTTTT.

At least ten counts were recorded for this clonotype. The chain employs TRBV2 and TRBJ2-1, with D unresolved. CDR3 length equals 14 residues. Germline CDR1 SNHLY, CDR2 FYNNEI. Trimming stripped 6 bases from V and 5 bases from J, with 14 bases between. In DNA, the CDR3 is TGTGCCAGCAGAGCCGAGAATGCTAACAATGAGCAGTTCTTC. Its translation: CASRAENANNEQFF.

This clonotype was counted ten times or more. The chain couples TRBV5-1 to TRBJ2-3; 7 nucleotides agree with TRBD2. Germline CDR1 reads SGHRS; CDR2 reads YFSETQ. The CDR3 loop spans 14 amino acids. V dropped 2 bases and J dropped 6; count of bases not matched to a gene: 6. CDR3 in DNA: TGCGCCAGCAGCTTAAACTCAGCGGGGGATACGCAGTATTTT. Translating gives CASSLNSAGDTQYF.

This clonotype was seen repeatedly, ten times or more. The chain is built from TRBV6-2 or TRBV6-3 and TRBJ1-1; D unresolved. Germline lookup yields CDR1 MNHEY and CDR2 SVGEGT. Deletions cut 4 bases from V and 0 bases from J, with 24 bases between. The CDR3 runs 19 residues. The CDR3 DNA reads as TGTGCCAGCAGTTCCATAAACCCCCGGTATGGCTACATGAACACTGAAGCTTTCTTT. Encoded protein: CASSSINPRYGYMNTEAFF.

This clonotype was counted at least ten times. V gene TRBV6-1 combines with J gene TRBJ1-2; D remains ambiguous. Germline CDR1 MNHNS, CDR2 SASEGT. V was pared by 6 bases and J by 4 bases, with 12 bases between. The CDR3 sequence is 13 residues long. The CDR3 loop reads CASSADGLYGYTF. DNA for the CDR3: TGTGCCAGCAGCGCGGACGGCCTCTATGGCTACACCTTC.

This clonotype occurred a few times. This may be a read error, as it is one base from a much larger clone. The chain is built from TRBV12-3 or TRBV12-4 and TRBJ2-1, with 10 bases aligning to TRBD2. V lost 6 bases to trimming and J lost 5 bases; unmatched junction nucleotides: 10. This CDR3 is built from 16 residues. In DNA, the CDR3 is TGTGCCAGCAGCCACTGGCTAGCGGGGGAGAACAATGAGCAGTTCTTC. Amino acids: CASSHWLAGENNEQFF.

V gene TRBV20-1 combines with J gene TRBJ2-4, with D possibly matching TRBD1 (6 bases). Germline loops: CDR1 DFQATT, CDR2 SNEGSKA (reference sequence). Trimming took 4 bases from V and 6 from J, leaving 13 bases between them. This CDR3 has 13 amino acids. The CDR3 bases are TGCAGTGCTACCAAGCAGGGGTTAAACATTCAGTACTTC. Translated: CSATKQGLNIQYF.

In the case of this clonotype: This may be a read error: a much more frequent sequence differs by one nucleotide. The V gene is TRBV12-3 or TRBV12-4, the J gene TRBJ2-3; 9 nucleotides agree with TRBD1. The CDR3 extends over 14 amino acids. J was trimmed by 4 bases and V by 10 bases; bases with no gene match: 9. The CDR3 DNA reads TGTGCCAACATTAGCACAGGGGGCGCAGATACGCAGTATTTT. Translation gives CANISTGGADTQYF.

The rearrangement uses TRBV27 and TRBJ2-6, with TRBD2 matching 14 bases. Trimming removed 6 bases from V and 4 bases from J; junction bases left unmatched: 11. The CDR3 length is 19 residues. CDR1 and CDR2 from the germline V gene are MNHEY and SMNVEV (reference sequence). The CDR3 reads CASSITGLAGVSGANVLTF. The CDR3 bases are TGTGCCAGCAGCATCACGGGACTAGCGGGAGTGTCAGGGGCCAACGTCCTGACTTTC.

About this clonotype itself: The junction departs from the called germline gene at one end, perhaps through a read error. The V gene is TRBV12-3 or TRBV12-4, the J gene TRBJ2-3; weak D call: TRBD2 (5 bases). The CDR3 is 15 amino acids. This CDR3 is CASSLMRVGADVEYF. The CDR3 DNA reads as TGTGCCAGCAGTTTAATGAGAGTGGGAGCAGATGTGGAATATTTC.

This clonotype was detected many times. The chain links TRBV5-5 to TRBJ2-5; 8 positions agree with TRBD2. Germline assignment: CDR1 SGHKS and CDR2 YYEKEE (reference sequence). The CDR3 consists of 16 residues. J gave up 5 bases and V 3 bases, and 12 bases lay outside the gene matches. The CDR3 DNA reads as TGTGCCAGCAGCTCCGGCGGGATAGCGGGGAGGGAGACCCAGTACTTC. Amino acid sequence: CASSSGGIAGRETQYF. The complete variable domain, with remaining parts taken from reference TRBV5-5 and TRBJ2-5, reads DAGVTQSPTHLIKTRGQQVTLRCSPISGHKSVSWYQQVLGQGPQFIFQYYEKEERGRGNFPDRFSARQFPNYSSELNVNALLLGDSALYLCASSSGGIAGRETQYFGPGTRLLVL.

Regarding this clonotype: At one boundary the junction diverges from the germline segment, which might be a read error. This rearrangement joins TRBV6-2 or TRBV6-3 to TRBJ1-6; D unresolved. CDR3 length: 15 residues. Germline lookup yields CDR1 MNHEY and CDR2 SVGEGT. CDR3 residues: CTSTSAEGRNSPLHF. As DNA, the CDR3 is TGTACCAGTACCTCTGCGGAGGGTAGGAATTCACCCCTCCACTTT.